The 32 T cell receptor beta chains below were found in one sample sequenced in a study of T-cell reconstitution after alpha-beta-depleted transplantation in children. Unique molecular identifiers featured in how the TCRbeta library was prepared. One entry per CDR3 protein results from TCRdb running MiXCR on the PCR reads. The sample yields about 120,000 distinct CDR3 sequences, roughly 23% seen once. The specimen comprised PBMCs, mostly from graft donor cells, sampled 180 days after TCRalphabeta/CD19-depleted stem cell transplant. The receptor source for this set is a male patient under 10 years old who had a stem cell transplant for chronic granulomatous disease, so the T cells may come from the graft donor.

The chain uses TRBV7-9 and TRBJ1-1; the D is unclear. V was trimmed by 2 bases and J by 1 base, leaving 2 bases between them. The CDR3 runs 12 residues. From germline, CDR1 is SEHNR and CDR2 FQNEAQ (reference sequence). The CDR3 protein is CASSLQNTEAFF. CDR3 DNA: TGTGCCAGCAGCTTACAGAACACTGAAGCTTTCTTT.

There are many counts of this clonotype. The chain uses TRBV6-2 or TRBV6-3 and TRBJ2-1; TRBD1 matches at 7 bases. CDR3 length equals 15 residues. Looked up from germline, CDR1 is MNHEY and CDR2 is SVGEGT. J lost 2 bases, V lost 2 bases, and 3 bases had no gene match. CDR3 coding DNA: TGTGCCAGCAGTTACGGTCAGGGGGCCTACAATGAGCAGTTCTTC. As protein: CASSYGQGAYNEQFF.

This clonotype was found many times. The V and J genes are TRBV20-1 and TRBJ2-3; 9 bases fit TRBD2. The germline gives CDR1 DFQATT, CDR2 SNEGSKA (reference sequence). After removal of 6 bases from V and 5 bases from J, the junction contained 12 bases not matched to a gene. This CDR3 region has 15 residues. CDR3 DNA: TGCAGTGCCCAGCGCCCTAGCGGGGCTTTAGATACGCAGTATTTT. Translating gives CSAQRPSGALDTQYF.

This clonotype was recorded many times. The chain is built from TRBV29-1 and TRBJ2-1; 8 bases line up with TRBD2. In germline, CDR1 is SQVTM, CDR2 ANQGSEA. The V and J ends lost 4 bases and 4 bases, in that order; junction bases with no gene match: 3. The CDR3 covers 13 residues. The CDR3, as DNA: TGCAGCGTTGTTACTAGCGGTTACAATGAGCAGTTCTTC. It yields the protein CSVVTSGYNEQFF.

V is TRBV7-8 and J is TRBJ2-7, with 11 bases identical to TRBD2. The CDR3 contains 18 residues. Germline loops: CDR1 SGHVS, CDR2 FQNEAQ. J was trimmed by 2 bases and V by 6 bases; bases with no gene match: 15. The CDR3 DNA reads TGTGCCAGCAGTTCCACAGGACTCACTAGCGGGAGCACCTACGAGCAGTACTTC. Translating it yields CASSSTGLTSGSTYEQYF.

Ten or more counts support this clonotype. J is TRBJ2-2 and V is TRBV24-1; 9 bases fit TRBD2. J gave up 6 bases and V 9 bases, and 7 bases lay outside the gene matches. The CDR3 consists of 14 residues. Germline CDR1 and CDR2: KGHDR and SFDVKD. CDR3 residues: CATGLAGSAGELFF. CDR3 nucleotide sequence: TGTGCCACCGGCCTAGCGGGGAGTGCCGGGGAGCTGTTTTTT.

J is TRBJ2-1 and V is TRBV5-1; 7 bases are shared with TRBD2. V trimming: 5 bases; J trimming: 4 bases; junction bases outside the gene matches: 9. CDR1 and CDR2 from the germline V gene are SGHRS and YFSETQ. This CDR3 is 15 amino acids long. Written as DNA, the CDR3 is TGCGCCAGCAGGGCGGGAGTACCCCTTTACAATGAGCAGTTCTTC. Translation gives CASRAGVPLYNEQFF.

This clonotype showed up many times. The chain links TRBV20-1 to TRBJ1-2; a weak D match, TRBD1 (5 bases). Germline loops: CDR1 DFQATT, CDR2 SNEGSKA (reference sequence). V lost 3 bases and J lost 3, with 11 bases in between. This CDR3 region has 13 residues. Here the CDR3 DNA reads TGCAGTGCTAGCAACCCGGGGGACTATGGCTACACCTTC. Residues: CSASNPGDYGYTF.

This clonotype was counted a single time. The chain joins TRBV6-2 or TRBV6-3 to TRBJ2-1; D is possibly TRBD2 (6 bases). The germline V and J ends were trimmed by 6 bases and 7 bases, with 19 bases remaining between them. The germline CDR1 and CDR2 sequences are MNHEY and SVGEGT. The CDR3 covers 15 residues. The chain's CDR3 is CASSPRGAGTNEQFF. In DNA form, the CDR3 reads TGTGCCAGCAGCCCCCGCGGGGCGGGCACAAATGAGCAGTTCTTC.

This clonotype was detected many times. J is TRBJ2-7 and V is TRBV19; 7 nucleotides agree with TRBD2. CDR1 LNHDA and CDR2 SQIVND come from the germline V gene (reference sequence). Trimming removed 3 bases from V and 7 bases from J; junction bases left unmatched: 9. The CDR3 is 14 residues long. The DNA for the CDR3 is TGTGCCAGTAGTATTACGCGGGAGAGGAGGGAGCAGTACTTC. Its protein is CASSITRERREQYF.

This rearrangement joins TRBV5-1 to TRBJ2-5; 11 positions match TRBD2. CDR1 and CDR2 (germline): SGHRS, YFSETQ. V was clipped by 4 bases and J by 2 bases; unmatched bases: 7. CDR3 length: 16 residues. Here the CDR3 DNA reads TGCGCCAGCAGCCCGTTGACTAGCGGGGAACAAGAGACCCAGTACTTC. Its translation is CASSPLTSGEQETQYF.

As to this clonotype: As the CDR3 is not closed by the conserved phenylalanine or tryptophan, this likely results from a read error. V gene TRBV11-2 combines with J gene TRBJ2-1; no definite D call. Trimming removed 5 bases at V and 6 bases at J, with 14 bases between. This CDR3 has 14 residues. CDR1 is SGHAT and CDR2 is FQNNGV in the germline V gene. The CDR3 protein is CASSARSDSNEQFL. The DNA of the CDR3 is TGTGCCAGCAGCGCACGGTCAGATAGCAATGAGCAGTTCTTG.

The rearrangement links TRBV5-1 to TRBJ1-3, with D unclear. V was cut by 4 bases and J by 0 bases, with 14 bases left in between. Germline lookup yields CDR1 SGHRS and CDR2 YFSETQ. This CDR3 region has 16 residues. This CDR3 reads CASSQYTDFSGNTIYF. DNA for the CDR3: TGCGCCAGCAGCCAATATACAGATTTCTCTGGAAACACCATATATTTT.

V is TRBV7-2 and J is TRBJ2-2; perhaps TRBD1 as D (5 bases). CDR1 is SGHTA, CDR2 FQGNSA, per germline. The CDR3 spans 15 residues. V was clipped by 1 base and J by 5 bases, with 11 bases between them. CDR3 DNA: TGTGCCAGCAGCTTAGGTGGGAAGGGGACCGGGGAGCTGTTTTTT. It encodes CASSLGGKGTGELFF.

This clonotype was recorded once. This chain connects TRBV29-1 to TRBJ2-5, with D perhaps matching TRBD1 (6 bases). The CDR3 loop spans 14 amino acids. Germline-derived CDR1 and CDR2 are SQVTM and ANQGSEA. With 3 bases removed from V and 1 base from J, the gap between germline ends came to 12 bases. The CDR3 loop is CSVDRTVFQETQYF. CDR3 DNA: TGCAGCGTTGATAGGACAGTTTTCCAAGAGACCCAGTACTTC.

This clonotype was seen a handful of times. V and J are TRBV12-3 or TRBV12-4 and TRBJ2-7, with TRBD2 identical over 7 bases. The V segment lost 6 bases and the J segment 4 bases; nucleotides outside the gene matches: 12. The CDR3 sequence is 15 residues long. As DNA, the CDR3 is TGTGCCAGCAGCAATCTAGGGGAGGGGAGTTACGAGCAGTACTTC. Translated: CASSNLGEGSYEQYF.

The J gene is TRBJ2-4, the V gene TRBV20-1; D is uncertain. The CDR3 contains 14 residues. V was pared by 2 bases and J by 0 bases, with 8 bases between. Looked up from germline, CDR1 is DFQATT and CDR2 is SNEGSKA (reference sequence). The CDR3 DNA reads as TGCAGTGCTAGACTGTACTCAGCCAAAAACATTCAGTACTTC. This sequence encodes CSARLYSAKNIQYF.

This clonotype was counted between two and nine times. This chain uses TRBV12-3 or TRBV12-4 with TRBJ1-1; no reliable D call. The CDR3 is 15 residues long. The germline V and J ends were trimmed by 9 bases and 1 base, with 18 bases remaining between them. This chain's CDR3 is CASRIWATWNTEAFF. The DNA for the CDR3 is TGTGCCAGTAGGATATGGGCGACCTGGAACACTGAAGCTTTCTTT.

The genes are TRBV12-3 or TRBV12-4 and TRBJ2-1; D is unresolved. This CDR3 has 12 residues. V lost 6 bases and J 7 bases, leaving 10 bases between the germline ends. The CDR3 is CASSPIGNEQFF. The DNA for the CDR3 is TGTGCCAGCAGCCCCATAGGGAATGAGCAGTTCTTC.

Details on this clonotype: A read error is possible here, since a much larger clone lies one base away. This chain connects TRBV20-1 to TRBJ1-2, with D possibly TRBD1 on 6 matching bases. In germline, CDR1 is DFQATT, CDR2 SNEGSKA (reference sequence). The V and J ends lost 3 bases and 7 bases respectively, with 15 bases between them. CDR3 length: 13 residues. The CDR3 DNA reads as TGCAGTGCTAGCCCGGGGGCGGACTGTGGCTACACCTTC. Translated, it gives CSASPGADCGYTF.

Notes on this clonotype: One base away lies a much larger clone, so this may be a sequencing read error. This rearrangement joins TRBV20-1 to TRBJ2-3, with 7 bases lining up with TRBD2. Germline V gene data show CDR1 as DFQATT and CDR2 as SNEGSKA (reference sequence). The CDR3 has 15 residues. The CDR3 DNA reads as TGCAGTGCTAGAGATCATCAGGGAGGGAAAGATACGCATTATTTT. Its translation: CSARDHQGGKDTHYF.

The rearrangement uses TRBV5-5 and TRBJ2-5; D is undetermined. CDR3 size: 13 residues. Germline lookup yields CDR1 SGHKS and CDR2 YYEKEE (reference sequence). Trimming took 2 bases from V and 7 from J, leaving 12 bases between them. Written as DNA, the CDR3 is TGTGCCAGCAGCTTACCTGGGGATGGGACCCAGTACTTC. This codes for CASSLPGDGTQYF.

This clonotype has a count of ten or more. The gene calls are TRBV20-1 and TRBJ2-5; D remains ambiguous. CDR1 is DFQATT, CDR2 SNEGSKA, per germline (reference sequence). V was trimmed by 3 bases and J by 5 bases, leaving 10 bases between them. The CDR3 has 12 amino acids. The CDR3 sequence is CSASLIAETQYF. CDR3 DNA sequence: TGCAGTGCTAGTTTAATCGCGGAGACCCAGTACTTC.

This chain joins TRBV11-2 and TRBJ1-5; 10 bases line up with TRBD1. The CDR3 consists of 20 residues. Germline values: CDR1 SGHAT, CDR2 FQNNGV. The trim removed 5 bases at V and 5 bases at J, leaving 21 bases unmatched. This CDR3 reads CASSQLVIRSAGTGDQPQHF. The CDR3 DNA reads as TGTGCCAGCAGCCAGTTGGTGATAAGATCGGCCGGGACAGGGGATCAGCCCCAGCATTTT.

This clonotype came up a few times. This sequence joins TRBV20-1 and TRBJ2-3, with 9 nucleotides matching TRBD2. Germline-derived CDR1 and CDR2 are DFQATT and SNEGSKA (reference sequence). Trimming took 6 bases from V and 2 from J; bases not matched to a gene: 12. This CDR3 has 16 residues. CDR3 residues: CSARLPGTSLTDTQYF. CDR3 DNA: TGCAGTGCGAGACTTCCCGGGACTAGCCTCACAGATACGCAGTATTTT.

The chain joins TRBV16 to TRBJ2-1; D not certain. CDR1 is KGHSY, CDR2 FQNENV, per germline. The CDR3 runs 14 residues. V was pared by 1 base and J by 5 bases, with 9 bases between. CDR3 in amino acids: CASSQFSTNNEQFF. CDR3 bases: TGTGCCAGCAGCCAATTTTCCACTAACAATGAGCAGTTCTTC.

This clonotype appeared many times. The rearrangement joins TRBV6-1 to TRBJ2-3, with D perhaps being TRBD1 or TRBD2 (5 bases each). Germline V gene sequence: CDR1 MNHNS, CDR2 SASEGT. The V and J ends lost 0 bases and 3 bases respectively, with 13 bases between them. The CDR3 loop spans 16 amino acids. Here the CDR3 reads CASSEAGTPKTDTQYF. The CDR3 DNA follows: TGTGCCAGCAGTGAAGCGGGGACCCCCAAAACAGATACGCAGTATTTT.

V usage is TRBV5-1 and J usage is TRBJ2-1; D gene unclear. Germline V gene lookup returns CDR1 SGHRS and CDR2 YFSETQ. Trimming removed 2 bases from V and 10 bases from J, with 19 bases in between. The CDR3 runs 15 residues. This CDR3 reads CASSFWQRPKSEQFF. Written as DNA, the CDR3 is TGCGCCAGCAGCTTCTGGCAACGACCTAAATCGGAGCAGTTCTTC.

The rearrangement links TRBV28 to TRBJ2-7; unclear D gene. Trimming removed 6 bases at V and 9 bases at J, with 15 bases between. This CDR3 has 12 residues. Germline V gives CDR1 MDHEN, CDR2 SYDVKM. The CDR3 loop reads CASSPGLLGQYF. CDR3 DNA sequence: TGTGCCAGCAGCCCCGGGCTCCTCGGGCAGTACTTC.

The chain combines TRBV5-1 with TRBJ2-5, with TRBD2 matching over 8 bases. Germline values: CDR1 SGHRS, CDR2 YFSETQ. The trim removed 1 base at V and 9 bases at J, leaving 8 bases unmatched. The CDR3 contains 14 residues. The CDR3 DNA reads TGCGCCAGCAGCTTGACTAGCGGCCCGGTGGCCCAGTACTTC. Translated: CASSLTSGPVAQYF.

This clonotype has a single count. V and J are TRBV7-2 and TRBJ2-7; 7 nucleotides match TRBD2. Germline CDR1 is SGHTA and CDR2 is FQGNSA. The CDR3 has 15 amino acids. V gave up 6 bases and J gave up 2 bases; unmatched junction bases: 10. The CDR3 DNA is TGTGCCAGCAGGACCTACTCTAGCGGAACCTACGAGCAGTACTTC. As protein: CASRTYSSGTYEQYF.

This clonotype was seen at least ten times. The chain is built from TRBV29-1 and TRBJ1-1; 7 positions agree with TRBD1. The CDR3 totals 14 residues. The germline gives CDR1 SQVTM, CDR2 ANQGSEA. The junction had 7 bases not matched to a gene; V was cut back by 5 bases and J by 1 base. CDR3 DNA sequence: TGCAGCGTTCCTCCCGGGACAGCGAACACTGAAGCTTTCTTT. Its translation: CSVPPGTANTEAFF.